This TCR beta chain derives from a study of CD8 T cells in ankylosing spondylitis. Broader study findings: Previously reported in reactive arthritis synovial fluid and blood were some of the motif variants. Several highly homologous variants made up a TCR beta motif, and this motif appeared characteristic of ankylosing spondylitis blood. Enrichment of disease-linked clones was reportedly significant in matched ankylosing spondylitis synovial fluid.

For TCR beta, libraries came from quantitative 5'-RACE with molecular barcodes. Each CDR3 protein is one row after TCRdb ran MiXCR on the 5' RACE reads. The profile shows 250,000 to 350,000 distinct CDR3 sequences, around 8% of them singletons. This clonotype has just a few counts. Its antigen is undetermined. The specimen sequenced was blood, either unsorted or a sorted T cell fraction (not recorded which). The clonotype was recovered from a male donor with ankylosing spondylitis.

Written as DNA, the CDR3 is TGTGCCAGCAGTTTAACTGTAAGGGACAGGCCCTACGAGCAGTACTTC. Protein: CASSLTVRDRPYEQYF. The genes are TRBV27 and TRBJ2-7, with 8 bases aligning to TRBD1. The germline CDR1 and CDR2 sequences are MNHEY and SMNVEV (reference sequence). The CDR3 sequence is 16 residues long. Trimming at V came to 2 bases and at J to 2 bases, leaving 8 bases not matched to a gene.